Listed here are 10 T cell receptor beta chains from one sample, sequenced in a study of response to subunit inactivated influenza vaccine. TCRdb itself ran the RT-PCR reads through MiXCR, one entry per CDR3 protein. The sample lists 700,000 to 900,000 distinct CDR3 sequences, 21% seen once, with roughly 10% in the top ten. Sequences were derived from PBMCs from blood, sampled about 5 days after vaccination. Receptor source: a middle-aged man who received an inactivated influenza vaccine.

V gene TRBV6-4 combines with J gene TRBJ2-1, with D possibly called TRBD1 or TRBD2 (6 bases each). The germline gives CDR1 MRHNA, CDR2 SNTAGT. V was pared by 2 bases and J by 2 bases, with 10 bases between. The CDR3 is 15 amino acids. CDR3: CASSDGGGTYNEQFF. The CDR3 bases are TGTGCCAGCAGTGACGGAGGGGGGACCTACAATGAGCAGTTCTTC.

This clonotype was observed a handful of times. The chain carries TRBV20-1 and TRBJ1-4; no clear D gene. CDR3 length equals 13 residues. CDR1 and CDR2 (germline): DFQATT, SNEGSKA (reference sequence). V lost 0 bases and J lost 7, with 9 bases in between. The DNA for the CDR3 is TGCAGTGCTAGAGACAGCGTAGCTGAAAAACTGTTTTTT. Protein sequence: CSARDSVAEKLFF.

This clonotype was counted a few times. The rearrangement links TRBV7-2 to TRBJ2-5; TRBD1 aligns across 7 bases. The CDR3 length is 13 residues. With 4 bases clipped from V and 3 bases from J, the junction kept 2 bases outside the gene matches. From germline, CDR1 is SGHTA and CDR2 FQGNSA. The CDR3 DNA follows: TGTGCCAGCAGCTGGGACAGAAAAGAGACCCAGTACTTC. It yields the protein CASSWDRKETQYF. Based on the CDR3 plus reference TRBV7-2 and TRBJ2-5, the full variable domain is GAGVSQSPSNKVTEKGKDVELRCDPISGHTALYWYRQSLGQGLEFLIYFQGNSAPDKSGLPSDRFSAERTGGSVSTLTIQRTQQEDSAVYLCASSWDRKETQYFGPGTRLLVL.

About this clonotype: The junction and the germline gene differ at one end; a read error may be behind it. The chain recombines TRBV6-2 or TRBV6-3 with TRBJ1-5; weak D call: TRBD1 (5 bases). Germline loops: CDR1 MNHEY, CDR2 SVGEGT. The CDR3 consists of 13 residues. This chain's CDR3 is CASSWQGDQPQQF. In DNA, the CDR3 is TGTGCCAGCAGCTGGCAGGGCGATCAGCCCCAGCAATTT.

The chain links TRBV7-2 to TRBJ2-2; D not certain. CDR3 length equals 16 residues. Germline values: CDR1 SGHTA, CDR2 FQGNSA. Trimming removed 0 bases at V and 1 base at J, with 9 bases between. The CDR3, as DNA: TGTGCCAGCAGCTTAGCGCAGAGCAGGAACACCGGGGAGCTGTTTTTT. As protein: CASSLAQSRNTGELFF.

This CDR3 is CASRPQGLGYEQYF. The CDR3 nucleotides read TGTGCCAGCAGACCTCAAGGACTAGGCTACGAGCAGTACTTC. The chain uses TRBV7-9 and TRBJ2-7; 7 bases match TRBD2. The ends lost 6 bases at V and 3 bases at J; junction bases unmatched: 8. Germline V lookup: CDR1 SEHNR, CDR2 FQNEAQ (reference sequence). This CDR3 spans 14 amino acids.

CDR3 in amino acids: CASSQTGQGASYEQYF. In DNA form, the CDR3 reads TGCGCCAGCAGTCAAACGGGACAGGGGGCTTCCTACGAGCAGTACTTC. The chain carries TRBV23-1 and TRBJ2-7; TRBD1 matches at 12 bases. TRBV23-1 is an ORF, with its function uncertain. The CDR3 has 16 amino acids. J was trimmed by 1 base and V by 2 bases; bases with no gene match: 3.

This chain links TRBV3-1 with TRBJ1-1; D gene unclear. The length of the CDR3 is 15 residues. V was cut by 5 bases and J by 0 bases, with 13 bases left in between. CDR1 LGHDT and CDR2 YNNKEL come from the germline V gene (reference sequence). DNA of the CDR3: TGTGCCAGCAGCAGAGACGGAGTTATGAACACTGAAGCTTTCTTT. Protein product: CASSRDGVMNTEAFF.

The chain carries TRBV12-3 or TRBV12-4 and TRBJ2-7; D gene uncertain. The CDR3 contains 11 residues. Trimming took 3 bases from V and 6 from J, leaving 6 bases between them. In DNA, the CDR3 is TGTGCCAGCAGTTTTGGGCCCGAGCAGTACTTC. Translating it yields CASSFGPEQYF.

This clonotype came up many times. The chain employs TRBV12-3 or TRBV12-4 and TRBJ2-2; 10 bases fit TRBD1. The CDR3 covers 15 residues. V dropped 7 bases and J dropped 5; count of bases not matched to a gene: 7. CDR3 sequence (DNA): TGTGCCAGCAACCTACCGGGACAGGGGACCGGGGAGCTGTTTTTT. Its translation is CASNLPGQGTGELFF.